The 27 T cell receptor beta chains below were found in one sample sequenced in a study of blood T cell repertoires in COVID-19. Assay used: immunoSEQ multiplex PCR; TCRdb lists only in-frame clones, some missing. The profile covers 220,000 or so clones, with more than 70% appearing a single time and 3% to 4.5% taken by the ten largest. The sequenced sample was peripheral blood. The source of these receptors is a woman over 75 with acute or convalescent COVID-19.

For this clone: One end of the junction fails to match germline, which may point to a read error. The chain couples TRBV7-2 to TRBJ2-1; unclear D gene. Germline assignment: CDR1 SGHTA and CDR2 FQGNSA. This CDR3 spans 14 amino acids. As DNA, the CDR3 is TGTGCCAGCAGATTAGGGTCGAGAAGCAATGAGCAGTTCTTC. This sequence encodes CASRLGSRSNEQFF.

This sequence joins TRBV9 and TRBJ1-6; 7 nucleotides agree with TRBD1. Germline V gene sequence: CDR1 SGDLS, CDR2 YYNGEE. CDR3 length equals 18 residues. V gave up 0 bases and J gave up 4 bases; unmatched junction bases: 10. CDR3 sequence: CASSVEEGADGYNSPLHF. The DNA of the CDR3 is TGTGCCAGCAGCGTAGAGGAGGGGGCGGATGGGTATAATTCACCCCTCCACTTT.

The chain joins TRBV29-1 to TRBJ2-7; D may be TRBD1 (6 bases). The germline V and J ends were trimmed by 5 bases and 2 bases, with 13 bases remaining between them. The germline gives CDR1 SQVTM, CDR2 ANQGSEA. The CDR3 totals 13 residues. CDR3 loop: CSVYDRQTYEQYF. The DNA of the CDR3 is TGCAGCGTTTATGACAGGCAGACCTACGAGCAGTACTTC.

The chain employs TRBV14 and TRBJ1-1; D is perhaps TRBD1 (6 bases). The CDR3 spans 15 residues. Germline V gene sequence: CDR1 SGHDN, CDR2 FVKESK. V lost 4 bases and J lost 4, with 16 bases in between. CDR3 coding DNA: TGTGCCAGCAGCCCCCAAGCGGTCAGGGGCACTGAAGCTTTCTTT. This translates into CASSPQAVRGTEAFF.

The rearrangement joins TRBV7-9 to TRBJ2-7; TRBD1 matches at 7 bases. With 0 bases clipped from V and 2 bases from J, the junction kept 4 bases outside the gene matches. Germline V lookup: CDR1 SEHNR, CDR2 FQNEAQ (reference sequence). This CDR3 has 15 amino acids. In DNA, the CDR3 is TGTGCCAGCAGCTTAGCAGGGGGCACACCCTACGAGCAGTACTTC. The encoded protein is CASSLAGGTPYEQYF.

The chain joins TRBV12-3 or TRBV12-4 to TRBJ1-1; D is ambiguous. The V and J ends lost 3 bases and 1 base respectively, with 6 bases between them. The length of the CDR3 is 13 residues. CDR3 DNA: TGTGCCAGCAGTTTGGCAGAGAACACTGAAGCTTTCTTT. This codes for CASSLAENTEAFF.

The chain couples TRBV5-4 to TRBJ1-2, with 8 bases aligning to TRBD1. The CDR3 is 14 amino acids. Germline V gene lookup returns CDR1 SGHNT and CDR2 YYREEE (reference sequence). V lost 0 bases, J lost 6 bases, and 4 bases stayed unmatched. CDR3 DNA: TGTGCCAGCAGCTTGGGGGCAGGGGGCCATGGCTACACCTTC. Amino acids: CASSLGAGGHGYTF.

The rearrangement uses TRBV6-5 and TRBJ1-2, with D perhaps TRBD1 (5 bases). V was shortened by 7 bases and J by 4 bases, with 16 bases between the two germline ends. The germline gives CDR1 MNHEY, CDR2 SVGAGI. The CDR3 spans 14 residues. The CDR3 loop reads CASKGNAGLYGYTF. CDR3 DNA: TGTGCCAGCAAAGGAAACGCAGGGCTCTATGGCTACACCTTC.

V and J are TRBV6-1 and TRBJ1-1; D is ambiguous. V was trimmed by 2 bases and J by 7 bases, leaving 20 bases between them. This CDR3 spans 16 amino acids. Germline V gene sequence: CDR1 MNHNS, CDR2 SASEGT. The CDR3 loop is CASSENPVGWAREAFF. Here the CDR3 DNA reads TGTGCCAGCAGTGAAAATCCCGTCGGTTGGGCCCGTGAAGCTTTCTTT.

The CDR3 nucleotides are TGTGCCAGCAGCCCCGGACAGGGAAGGAACTATGGCTACACCTTC. Protein: CASSPGQGRNYGYTF. This chain connects TRBV7-9 to TRBJ1-2; 8 bases agree with TRBD1. The germline gives CDR1 SEHNR, CDR2 FQNEAQ (reference sequence). The CDR3 is 15 amino acids. V trimming: 5 bases; J trimming: 2 bases; junction bases outside the gene matches: 7.

The chain has TRBV5-8 and TRBJ1-5, with 8 nucleotides matching TRBD1. Germline CDR1 and CDR2: SGHTS and YDEGEE. This CDR3 spans 16 amino acids. The ends lost 0 bases at V and 0 bases at J; junction bases unmatched: 2. The CDR3: CASSLDRGYSNQPQHF. As DNA, the CDR3 is TGTGCCAGCAGCTTGGACAGGGGGTATAGCAATCAGCCCCAGCATTTT.

This sequence joins TRBV7-9 and TRBJ1-2, with 8 positions matching TRBD1. Per germline, CDR1 SEHNR and CDR2 FQNEAQ (reference sequence). The CDR3 sequence is 14 residues long. The V gene end was trimmed by 5 bases and the J gene end by 7 bases; junction bases not matched to a gene: 9. CDR3 protein: CASSPSPTGAGYTF. CDR3 in DNA: TGTGCCAGCAGCCCTTCTCCGACAGGGGCTGGCTACACCTTC.

V and J are TRBV9 and TRBJ2-2, with 7 bases aligning to TRBD1. Germline V gene data show CDR1 as SGDLS and CDR2 as YYNGEE. V shed 4 bases, J shed 6 bases, and the junction held 3 bases outside the gene matches. The CDR3 is 13 amino acids. The CDR3 loop is CASSTTGAGELFF. The CDR3, as DNA: TGTGCCAGCAGCACCACAGGGGCCGGGGAGCTGTTTTTT.

The rearrangement links TRBV3-1 (or the pseudogene TRBV3-2) to TRBJ2-1; D is possibly TRBD2 (6 bases). CDR1 and CDR2 (germline): LGHDT, YNNKEL (reference sequence). The CDR3 sequence is 15 residues long. The ends were cut back, 2 bases at V and 7 bases at J, with 15 bases in the middle. CDR3 DNA: TGTGCCAGCAGCCAACCGGGACTTATTATGAATGAGCAGTTCTTC. Translation: CASSQPGLIMNEQFF.

The CDR3 DNA is TGTGCCAGCAGGGACTACGGACAGGAACCTGAAGCTTTCTTT. Translating it yields CASRDYGQEPEAFF. This chain uses TRBV6-5 with TRBJ1-1; TRBD1 matches 7 bases. The ends lost 6 bases at V and 6 bases at J; junction bases unmatched: 10. Per the germline V gene, CDR1 is MNHEY and CDR2 is SVGAGI. The CDR3 is 14 amino acids.

With regard to this clone: Germline is not matched at one junction end, which may reflect a read error. The chain employs TRBV5-1 and TRBJ2-2; D is unclear. Per the germline V gene, CDR1 is SGHRS and CDR2 is YFSETQ. This CDR3 contains 13 residues. In nucleotides, the CDR3 is TGCGCCAGCGCGTCAGGCAACACCGGAGAGCTGTTTTTT. Its protein is CASASGNTGELFF.

The chain links TRBV6-6 to TRBJ1-4, with D maybe TRBD1 (6 bases). The germline V and J ends were trimmed by 2 bases and 8 bases, with 15 bases remaining between them. This CDR3 region has 15 residues. Germline lookup yields CDR1 MNHNY and CDR2 SVGAGI (reference sequence). The CDR3 DNA is TGTGCCAGCAGTTACGGGCAGGGAACAGGGGAAAAACTGTTTTTT. It translates to CASSYGQGTGEKLFF.

This chain's CDR3 is CASGWAGSGEKLFF. The CDR3, as DNA: TGTGCCAGCGGATGGGCAGGGTCCGGGGAAAAACTGTTTTTT. This chain connects TRBV7-2 to TRBJ1-4; D possibly corresponds to TRBD1 (5 bases). The germline V gene has CDR1 SGHTA and CDR2 FQGNSA. V was clipped by 8 bases and J by 8 bases, with 18 bases between them. The length of the CDR3 is 14 residues.

The chain combines TRBV3-1 (or the pseudogene TRBV3-2) with TRBJ1-5, with 10 bases identical to TRBD1. This CDR3 has 15 residues. V dropped 0 bases and J dropped 6; count of bases not matched to a gene: 2. Germline lookup yields CDR1 LGHDT and CDR2 YNNKEL (reference sequence). CDR3: CASSQDRTGGQPQHF. The CDR3 bases are TGTGCCAGCAGCCAAGATCGGACAGGGGGTCAGCCCCAGCATTTT.

J is TRBJ1-4 and V is TRBV9, with D perhaps TRBD1 (6 bases). Germline values: CDR1 SGDLS, CDR2 YYNGEE. The CDR3 covers 15 residues. Between the trimmed V and J ends, which lost 0 bases and 4 bases, there was a span of 10 bases. CDR3 sequence reads: CASSVEGGLNEKLFF. CDR3 DNA: TGTGCCAGCAGCGTAGAAGGGGGTCTTAATGAAAAACTGTTTTTT.

This rearrangement joins TRBV7-9 to TRBJ1-1, with TRBD1 matching 9 bases. The J segment lost 5 bases and the V segment lost 4 bases, leaving 11 bases of the junction unmatched. The CDR3 covers 16 residues. CDR1 SEHNR and CDR2 FQNEAQ come from the germline V gene (reference sequence). This CDR3 reads CASSSTGGSGGTEAFF. CDR3 DNA sequence: TGTGCCAGCAGCTCCACAGGGGGCTCCGGGGGAACTGAAGCTTTCTTT.

This clone has only one observation. The CDR3 nucleotides are TGTGCCAGCGCCCTGGGGACAGGGGTTCCAAGCTCCTATAATTCACCCCTCCACTTT. Translated, it gives CASALGTGVPSSYNSPLHF. This sequence joins TRBV3-1 (or the pseudogene TRBV3-2) and TRBJ1-6; TRBD1 agrees at 10 bases. CDR1 LGHDT and CDR2 YNNKEL come from the germline V gene (reference sequence). This CDR3 spans 19 amino acids. J gave up 0 bases and V 8 bases, and 13 bases lay outside the gene matches.

J is TRBJ1-4 and V is TRBV30; D gene ambiguous. CDR1 is GTSNPN, CDR2 SVGIG, per germline (reference sequence). V was clipped by 0 bases and J by 8 bases, with 13 bases between them. The CDR3 length is 14 residues. The CDR3 region has the DNA TGTGCCTGGAGTGTAGGAGGCGGAGGCGAAAAACTGTTTTTT. Its protein is CAWSVGGGGEKLFF.

The chain links TRBV19 to TRBJ2-1, with D tentatively TRBD1 (6 bases). The CDR3 length is 14 residues. Germline loops: CDR1 LNHDA, CDR2 SQIVND (reference sequence). With 6 bases removed from V and 5 bases from J, the gap between germline ends came to 14 bases. The CDR3, as DNA: TGTGCCAGTAGGTCAGGGACATTTAACAATGAGCAGTTCTTC. This gives the protein CASRSGTFNNEQFF.

The rearrangement links TRBV3-1 (or the pseudogene TRBV3-2) to TRBJ1-5; D might be TRBD1 (5 bases). V gave up 1 base and J gave up 6 bases, with 13 bases separating them. The CDR3 extends over 15 amino acids. CDR1 and CDR2 (germline): LGHDT, YNNKEL (reference sequence). The CDR3 bases are TGTGCCAGCAGCCAAGGGTGGCAGGGCAGTCAGCCCCAGCATTTT. Amino acid sequence: CASSQGWQGSQPQHF.

This clone was counted only a few times. This chain links TRBV5-8 with TRBJ1-1, with no clear D. This CDR3 is built from 15 residues. Deletions cut 1 base from V and 1 base from J, with 11 bases between. Germline CDR1 reads SGHTS; CDR2 reads YDEGEE. This CDR3 is CASSLTSRGNTEAFF. CDR3 bases: TGTGCCAGCAGCTTGACAAGTAGAGGGAACACTGAAGCTTTCTTT.

The chain is built from TRBV4-2 and TRBJ2-2, with a possible D match to TRBD2 (6 bases). This CDR3 comprises 15 residues. V was trimmed by 3 bases and J by 2 bases, leaving 10 bases between them. Germline V CDR1 and CDR2: LGHNA, YNFKEQ. The CDR3 here is CASSQGGANTGELFF. DNA of the CDR3: TGTGCCAGCAGCCAGGGCGGGGCTAACACCGGGGAGCTGTTTTTT.